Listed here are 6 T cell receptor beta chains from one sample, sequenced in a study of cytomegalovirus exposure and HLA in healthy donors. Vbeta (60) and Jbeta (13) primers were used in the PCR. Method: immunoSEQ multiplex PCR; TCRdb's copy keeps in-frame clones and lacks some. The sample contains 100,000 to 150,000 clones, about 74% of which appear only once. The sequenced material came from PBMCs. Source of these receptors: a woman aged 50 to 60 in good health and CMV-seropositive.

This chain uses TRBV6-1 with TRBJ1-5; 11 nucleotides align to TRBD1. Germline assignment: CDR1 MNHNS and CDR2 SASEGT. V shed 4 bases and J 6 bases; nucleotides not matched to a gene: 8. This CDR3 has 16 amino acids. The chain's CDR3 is CASSAPGQGGGQPQHF. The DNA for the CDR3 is TGTGCCAGCAGTGCTCCGGGACAGGGGGGAGGTCAGCCCCAGCATTTT.

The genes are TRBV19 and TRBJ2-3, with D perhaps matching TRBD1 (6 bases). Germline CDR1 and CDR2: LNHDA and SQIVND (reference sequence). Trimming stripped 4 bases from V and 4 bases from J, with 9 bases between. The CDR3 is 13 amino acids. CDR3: CASSTSGADTQYF. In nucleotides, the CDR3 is TGTGCCAGTAGTACCTCAGGGGCAGATACGCAGTATTTT.

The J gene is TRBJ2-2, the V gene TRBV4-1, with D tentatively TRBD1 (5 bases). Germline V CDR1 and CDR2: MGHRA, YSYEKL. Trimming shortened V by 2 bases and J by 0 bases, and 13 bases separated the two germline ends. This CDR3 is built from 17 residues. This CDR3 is CASSQRGWGTNTGELFF. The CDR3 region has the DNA TGCGCCAGCAGCCAAAGGGGTTGGGGCACGAACACCGGGGAGCTGTTTTTT.

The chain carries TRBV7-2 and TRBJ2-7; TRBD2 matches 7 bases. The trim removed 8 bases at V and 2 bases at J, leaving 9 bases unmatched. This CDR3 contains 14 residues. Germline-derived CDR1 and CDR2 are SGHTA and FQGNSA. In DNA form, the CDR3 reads TGTGCCAGCTCCCGGCGGGGGATCCCCTACGAGCAGTACTTC. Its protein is CASSRRGIPYEQYF.

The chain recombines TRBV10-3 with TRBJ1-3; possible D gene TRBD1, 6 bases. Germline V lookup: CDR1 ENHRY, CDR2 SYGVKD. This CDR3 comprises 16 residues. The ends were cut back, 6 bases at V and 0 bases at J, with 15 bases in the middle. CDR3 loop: CAIRDSGLVSGNTIYF. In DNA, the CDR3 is TGTGCCATCAGGGACAGTGGCCTAGTCTCTGGAAACACCATATATTTT.

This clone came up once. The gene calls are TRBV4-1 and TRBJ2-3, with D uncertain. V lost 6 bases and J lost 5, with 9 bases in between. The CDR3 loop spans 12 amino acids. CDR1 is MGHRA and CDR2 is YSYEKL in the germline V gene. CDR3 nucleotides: TGCGCCAGCAGTATTGGGCAAGATACGCAGTATTTT. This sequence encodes CASSIGQDTQYF.